This TCR beta chain was sequenced during a study of cytomegalovirus exposure and HLA in healthy donors. Study-level findings and limits: A later analysis linked a missense variant in DCLRE1C to the trimming of TCR beta V and J genes. In an earlier analysis, productive rearrangement rates for most beta V segments clustered near 87% or 30%. Association with HLA alleles at 0.05 false discovery rate was found for around 17,000 TCR beta sequences in a later analysis.

With 60 Vbeta and 13 Jbeta primers, the PCR was carried out. The protocol was immunoSEQ multiplex PCR, while the TCRdb copy is restricted to in-frame clones and leaves out a portion. The sample consists of under 250,000 clones, roughly 85% of them appearing once. CDR3 length: 14 amino acids. V lost 2 bases, J lost 1 base, and 4 bases stayed unmatched. The germline gives CDR1 GTSNPN, CDR2 SVGIG (reference sequence). About this clone: Its antigen is not known.

The chain couples TRBV30 to TRBJ1-1; 7 nucleotides align to TRBD1. The sequenced sample was PBMCs. The clonotype was recovered from a girl aged 2 to 10 in good health and CMV-seronegative. This chain's CDR3 is CAWSRQGGNTEAFF. Here the CDR3 DNA reads TGTGCCTGGAGTAGACAGGGAGGGAACACTGAAGCTTTCTTT. The whole variable domain, remainder taken from reference TRBV30 and TRBJ1-1, is SQTIHQWPATLVQPVGSPLSLECTVEGTSNPNLYWYRQAAGRGLQLLFYSVGIGQISSEVPQNLSASRPQDRQFILSSKKLLLSDSGFYLCAWSRQGGNTEAFFGQGTRLTVV.